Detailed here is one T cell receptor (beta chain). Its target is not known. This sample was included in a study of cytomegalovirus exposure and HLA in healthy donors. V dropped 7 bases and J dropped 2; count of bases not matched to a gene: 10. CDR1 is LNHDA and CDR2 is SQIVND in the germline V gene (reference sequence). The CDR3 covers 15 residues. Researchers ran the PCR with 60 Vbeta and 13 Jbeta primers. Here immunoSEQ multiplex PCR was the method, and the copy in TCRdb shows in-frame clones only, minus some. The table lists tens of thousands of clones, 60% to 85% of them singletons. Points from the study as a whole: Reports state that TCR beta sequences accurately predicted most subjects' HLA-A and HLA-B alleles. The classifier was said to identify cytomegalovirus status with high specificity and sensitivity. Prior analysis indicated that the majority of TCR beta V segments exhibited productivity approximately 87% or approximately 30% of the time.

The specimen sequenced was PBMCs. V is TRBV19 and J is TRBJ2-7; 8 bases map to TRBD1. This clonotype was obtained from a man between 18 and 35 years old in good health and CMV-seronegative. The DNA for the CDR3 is TGTGCCAGTACCGCAGGGACAGGCGGCACCTACGAGCAGTACTTC. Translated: CASTAGTGGTYEQYF.